This T cell receptor beta chain stems from a study of blood T cell repertoires in COVID-19. The wider study: Sample material is recorded as cDNA or gDNA derived from T cells, B-cell-depleted T cells, or PBMCs.

The germline V gene encodes CDR1 SGDLS and CDR2 YYNGEE. Trimming cost V 2 bases and J 3 bases; bases outside gene matches: 8. The CDR3 runs 17 residues. Sequencing used immunoSEQ multiplex PCR; TCRdb keeps in-frame clones, though not all of them. The sample lists 90,000 to 120,000 clones, 75% to 90% seen once, with about 30% in the top ten. The receptor was isolated from a woman older than 75 with acute or convalescent COVID-19. Material for sequencing was peripheral blood. The chain has TRBV9 and TRBJ2-2; TRBD1 matches 9 bases. The CDR3 sequence: CASSVPGQGLDTGELFF. CDR3 nucleotides: TGTGCCAGCAGCGTCCCCGGACAGGGGTTGGACACCGGGGAGCTGTTTTTT.